A few counts support the clone carrying this T cell receptor beta chain. These data come from a study of blood T cells in healthy people across ages. Combining a sample-barcoded 5' primer with a J-beta primer mix, a second PCR ran for roughly 7 to 12 cycles. The template-switch adaptor was a 5' adaptor with 12 random nucleotides. It tagged each cDNA molecule. TCRdb re-derived calls from the 5' RACE reads in MiXCR, one entry per CDR3 protein. Of about 1.4 million distinct CDR3 sequences in the sample, almost 60% were seen once. Trimming shortened V by 3 bases and J by 5 bases, and 13 bases separated the two germline ends. This CDR3 has 13 residues. Looked up from germline, CDR1 is GTSNPN and CDR2 is SVGIG (reference sequence).

This clonotype was sampled from a man younger than 30 in good health. The rearrangement joins TRBV30 to TRBJ2-5; no reliable D call. The sequencing input was blood. In DNA, the CDR3 is TGTGCCTGGAGCCCCGGGTCCCGTGAGACCCAGTACTTC. The encoded protein is CAWSPGSRETQYF.